This paragraph covers one T cell receptor (beta chain) sequence. V shed 5 bases, J shed 5 bases, and the junction held 6 bases outside the gene matches. The CDR3 is made up of 13 amino acids. The entry originates in a study of T cells in Graves' hyperthyroidism and ophthalmopathy. TCR beta CDR3 regions were amplified from RNA transcripts. HTBI primers were employed in a first-round RT-PCR of the TCR CDR3. TCRdb reprocessed the multiplex PCR reads via MiXCR and lists one record per CDR3 protein. The data hold about 250,000 distinct CDR3 sequences, with around 26% observed a single time. This TCR was sampled from a woman aged 40 to 50 with Graves' ophthalmopathy. The sequencing input was blood. J is TRBJ2-7 and V is TRBV12-3 or TRBV12-4; 7 bases align to TRBD1. In DNA, the CDR3 is TGTGCCAGCAGTGGAAGGGGGCTCCACGAGCAGTACTTC. It specifies CASSGRGLHEQYF.